This T cell receptor beta chain was found in a study of T-cell reconstitution after alpha-beta-depleted transplantation in children. Regarding the study as a whole: Newly produced T cells mostly provided counts and TCRbeta diversity after one year, as hyperexpanded clones declined.

The ends were cut back, 4 bases at V and 3 bases at J, with 16 bases in the middle. Per the germline V gene, CDR1 is SGHRS and CDR2 is YFSETQ. There are 15 residues in the CDR3. Molecular barcoding with unique molecular identifiers was used for the TCRbeta library. MiXCR, run by TCRdb on the PCR reads, gives a single entry per CDR3 protein. The data contain 300,000 to 350,000 distinct CDR3 sequences, around 15% of them singletons. Concerning this clonotype: No antigen is known for it.

The rearrangement links TRBV5-1 to TRBJ1-1; the D gene is possibly TRBD1 (5 bases). This sequence was found in a male patient between 2 and 15 years old who had a stem cell transplant for acute lymphoblastic leukemia, so the T cells may come from the graft donor. This specimen was PBMCs, mostly from graft donor cells, taken 360 days after TCRalphabeta/CD19-depleted stem cell transplant. CDR3 DNA sequence: TGCGCCAGCAGCCGAGTCCCGCAGGGCGACACTGAAGCTTTCTTT. It codes for CASSRVPQGDTEAFF.